A single sample is the source of the 26 T cell receptor beta chains below, sequenced in a study of cytomegalovirus exposure and HLA in healthy donors. The PCR used 60 Vbeta and 13 Jbeta primers. Repertoires were generated with immunoSEQ multiplex PCR, while TCRdb's copy carries only in-frame clones and drops some. The sample records about 130,000 clones, around 73% being singletons. Sequenced input: PBMCs. Every receptor here comes from a man aged 50 to 59 in good health and CMV-seronegative.

J is TRBJ2-3 and V is TRBV6-1, with TRBD1 matching 8 bases. The germline CDR1 and CDR2 sequences are MNHNS and SASEGT. Losses at the gene ends were 4 bases for V and 6 bases for J; bases not matched to a gene: 3. CDR3 length: 13 amino acids. The CDR3 nucleotides are TGTGCCAGCAGTGCGACAGGGGCCGATACGCAGTATTTT. Translated: CASSATGADTQYF.

This clone was counted only a few times. The CDR3 nucleotides read TGTGCCAGAAGCTTCCCGGACAGGGTTTATGAAAAACTGTTTTTT. The encoded protein is CARSFPDRVYEKLFF. The chain has TRBV5-3 and TRBJ1-4; 8 positions agree with TRBD1. TRBV5-3 is labeled an ORF, and its function is uncertain. This CDR3 has 15 residues. J gave up 6 bases and V 2 bases, and 6 bases lay outside the gene matches.

This sequence joins TRBV5-1 and TRBJ2-5; possibly TRBD2 for D (7 bases). Germline CDR1 is SGHRS and CDR2 is YFSETQ. V was pared by 6 bases and J by 4 bases, with 13 bases between. The CDR3 has 13 amino acids. CDR3: CASTLGGGETQYF. The CDR3 DNA reads TGCGCCAGCACCCTGGGAGGGGGAGAGACCCAGTACTTC.

This clone was seen more than once but under ten times. V and J are TRBV4-1 and TRBJ2-1; D remains ambiguous. The germline CDR1 and CDR2 sequences are MGHRA and YSYEKL. Trimming removed 0 bases from V and 0 bases from J, with 6 bases in between. This CDR3 has 15 amino acids. The CDR3 DNA is TGCGCCAGCAGCCAAGACCCGGTCTCCTACAATGAGCAGTTCTTC. Translated: CASSQDPVSYNEQFF.

The chain links TRBV29-1 to TRBJ2-7; TRBD2 aligns across 10 bases. The germline V gene encodes CDR1 SQVTM and CDR2 ANQGSEA. The CDR3 is made up of 17 amino acids. Germline trimming cut 0 bases from V and 2 bases from J; bases unmatched to any gene: 10. The CDR3 sequence is CSVEDFTTSGLTYEQYF. CDR3 DNA sequence: TGCAGCGTTGAAGATTTTACGACTAGCGGGCTTACCTACGAGCAGTACTTC.

This sequence joins TRBV4-3 and TRBJ2-3; D not resolved. Trimming removed 4 bases at V and 6 bases at J, with 11 bases between. The length of the CDR3 is 13 residues. Germline values: CDR1 LGHNA, CDR2 YSLEER. The CDR3 DNA reads TGCGCCAGCAGCCCCGGGTTGCAGGATACGCAGTATTTT. It is translated as CASSPGLQDTQYF.

The genes are TRBV5-4 and TRBJ2-1, with no clear D. Germline-derived CDR1 and CDR2 are SGHNT and YYREEE (reference sequence). CDR3 size: 11 residues. V was clipped by 4 bases and J by 10 bases, with 9 bases between them. DNA of the CDR3: TGTGCCAGCAGCGTAGATCGCGAGCAGTTCTTC. Amino acids: CASSVDREQFF.

This clone was observed a few times. The chain has TRBV4-2 and TRBJ1-1; D gene uncertain. V dropped 3 bases and J dropped 1 base, with 9 bases sitting between them. CDR1 is LGHNA and CDR2 is YNFKEQ in the germline V gene. The CDR3 has 14 residues. CDR3 coding DNA: TGTGCCAGCAGCCAGGAGGGCTGGAACACTGAAGCTTTCTTT. Translated: CASSQEGWNTEAFF.

This chain joins TRBV6-5 and TRBJ2-7; perhaps TRBD2 as D (5 bases). Trimming shortened V by 5 bases and J by 4 bases, and 9 bases separated the two germline ends. The V gene's germline CDR1 is MNHEY and CDR2 SVGAGI. The CDR3 covers 12 residues. The CDR3 sequence is CASSPPGYEQYF. Written as DNA, the CDR3 is TGTGCCAGCAGTCCGCCGGGATACGAGCAGTACTTC.

This chain uses TRBV18 with TRBJ1-1; the D is unclear. The CDR3 extends over 15 amino acids. V lost 1 base and J lost 1, with 10 bases in between. Germline V lookup: CDR1 KGHSH, CDR2 LQKENI. This CDR3 is CASSPLYGGNTEAFF. The CDR3 DNA sequence: TGTGCCAGCTCACCACTTTACGGAGGGAACACTGAAGCTTTCTTT. Filled out from reference TRBV18 and TRBJ1-1, the complete variable domain reads NAGVMQNPRHLVRRRGQEARLRCSPMKGHSHVYWYRQLPEEGLKFMVYLQKENIIDESGMPKERFSAEFPKEGPSILRIQQVVRGDSAAYFCASSPLYGGNTEAFFGQGTRLTVV.

A single count supports this clone. The gene calls are TRBV5-1 and TRBJ2-2; 10 bases are a match to TRBD1. V gave up 4 bases and J gave up 5 bases; unmatched junction bases: 2. The CDR3 covers 14 residues. CDR1 and CDR2 from the germline V gene are SGHRS and YFSETQ. In DNA form, the CDR3 reads TGCGCCAGCAGCCTGGGACAGGGGACCGGGGAGCTGTTTTTT. Translating it yields CASSLGQGTGELFF.

The chain links TRBV9 to TRBJ2-3, with 9 nucleotides matching TRBD1. This CDR3 has 14 amino acids. Per the germline V gene, CDR1 is SGDLS and CDR2 is YYNGEE. The V and J ends lost 3 bases and 6 bases, in that order; junction bases with no gene match: 5. CDR3 protein: CASSAGQGRDTQYF. The DNA for the CDR3 is TGTGCCAGCAGCGCGGGACAGGGTAGGGATACGCAGTATTTT.

This clone was counted between two and nine times. An end of the junction does not agree with germline; a read error may underlie this. The chain employs TRBV7-7 and TRBJ2-2; D might be TRBD2 (6 bases). Germline loops: CDR1 SSHAT, CDR2 FNYEAQ (reference sequence). The CDR3 is 14 amino acids. The chain's CDR3 is CASSPSSGTGELFF. Written as DNA, the CDR3 is TGTGCTAGCAGCCCCTCGAGCGGGACCGGGGAGCTGTTTTTT. The entire variable domain, with the rest obtained from reference TRBV7-7 and TRBJ2-2, is as follows: GAGVSQSPRYKVTKRGQDVTLRCDPISSHATLYWYQQALGQGPEFLTYFNYEAQPDKSGLPSDRFSAERPEGSISTLTIQRTEQRDSAMYRCASSPSSGTGELFFGEGSRLTVL.

Written as DNA, the CDR3 is TGTGCCAGTAAACTAGGGCGTCAAGAGACCCAGTACTTC. Its translation is CASKLGRQETQYF. The chain couples TRBV21-1 to TRBJ2-5; the table gives TRBD2 as D, unverified against the DNA. TRBV21-1 is recorded as a pseudogene. The CDR3 has 13 residues.

This clone has a single count. The V and J genes are TRBV27 and TRBJ2-1; perhaps TRBD1 as D (6 bases). The CDR3 has 15 amino acids. The germline V gene has CDR1 MNHEY and CDR2 SMNVEV (reference sequence). V lost 8 bases and J lost 8, with 22 bases in between. The CDR3 DNA follows: TGTGCCAGCGGTCAGGGGACAAAGTTGTACCATGAGCAGTTCTTC. Residues: CASGQGTKLYHEQFF.

The genes are TRBV11-1 and TRBJ2-1, with 8 bases lining up with TRBD2. Germline CDR1 is SGHAT and CDR2 is FQDESV (reference sequence). V gave up 1 base and J gave up 13 bases; unmatched junction bases: 6. The CDR3 contains 13 residues. The CDR3 bases are TGTGCCAGCAGCTTAGTGGGACTAGGGACACAGTTCTTC. It translates to CASSLVGLGTQFF.

V and J are TRBV10-3 and TRBJ2-7; D is perhaps TRBD2 (5 bases). V lost 3 bases, J lost 1 base, and 13 bases lay in between. This CDR3 comprises 15 residues. Germline-derived CDR1 and CDR2 are ENHRY and SYGVKD. CDR3 in amino acids: CAISEPSRPSYEQYF. CDR3 bases: TGTGCCATCAGTGAACCTAGCCGGCCGTCCTACGAGCAGTACTTC.

The chain has TRBV27 and TRBJ2-3; 12 bases fit TRBD2. Germline V gives CDR1 MNHEY, CDR2 SMNVEV (reference sequence). There are 16 residues in the CDR3. The ends lost 6 bases at V and 4 bases at J; junction bases unmatched: 8. CDR3 in DNA: TGTGCCAGCAGCAAGACTAGCGGGAGTTATTCAGATACGCAGTATTTT. This codes for CASSKTSGSYSDTQYF.

The chain recombines TRBV6-5 with TRBJ2-5, with 7 bases identical to TRBD1. The CDR3 sequence is 12 residues long. V trimming: 8 bases; J trimming: 2 bases; junction bases outside the gene matches: 2. The germline CDR1 and CDR2 sequences are MNHEY and SVGAGI. CDR3 DNA: TGTGCCAGCGGCAGGGGGCAAGAGACCCAGTACTTC. Encoded protein: CASGRGQETQYF.

A few counts support this clone. The chain is built from TRBV30 and TRBJ1-2; D might be TRBD1 (5 bases). V was trimmed by 2 bases and J by 8 bases, leaving 18 bases between them. Germline loops: CDR1 GTSNPN, CDR2 SVGIG (reference sequence). This CDR3 is built from 14 residues. Written as DNA, the CDR3 is TGTGCCTGGAGTTTCTCCGACGGGGGAGGCGGCTACACCTTC. This codes for CAWSFSDGGGGYTF.

This chain uses TRBV25-1 with TRBJ2-5; 7 nucleotides line up with TRBD1. With V trimmed by 6 bases and J by 5 bases, 9 bases remained unmatched. The CDR3 totals 14 residues. Germline CDR1 is MGHDK and CDR2 is SYGVNS. This chain's CDR3 is CASSERQGGETQYF. As DNA, the CDR3 is TGTGCCAGCAGCGAAAGACAGGGCGGGGAGACCCAGTACTTC. Full variable domain (remainder filled in from reference TRBV25-1 and TRBJ2-5): EADIYQTPRYLVIGTGKKITLECSQTMGHDKMYWYQQDPGMELHLIHYSYGVNSTEKGDLSSESTVSRIRTEHFPLTLESARPSHTSQYLCASSERQGGETQYFGPGTRLLVL.

This clone was seen only once. The V gene is TRBV9, the J gene TRBJ2-2; 11 bases match TRBD1. From germline, CDR1 is SGDLS and CDR2 YYNGEE. The V and J ends lost 4 bases and 4 bases, in that order; junction bases with no gene match: 12. The CDR3 runs to 18 residues. The CDR3 DNA reads as TGTGCCAGCAGCCCCCGGGGGGGGGACAGGGGGGTCACCGGGGAGCTGTTTTTT. It codes for CASSPRGGDRGVTGELFF.

A remark on this clone: In the same sample, other DNA sequences code for this CDR3. The CDR3 DNA reads TGCAGCGTTGATCGTAACACTGAAGCTTTCTTT. It is translated as CSVDRNTEAFF. V is TRBV29-1 and J is TRBJ1-1; no definite D call. Germline V CDR1 and CDR2: SQVTM, ANQGSEA. The CDR3 is 11 amino acids. V lost 3 bases, J lost 2 bases, and 4 bases lay in between.

The chain recombines TRBV28 with TRBJ2-3; 10 positions match TRBD1. Looked up from germline, CDR1 is MDHEN and CDR2 is SYDVKM. The CDR3 contains 15 residues. V dropped 6 bases and J dropped 4; count of bases not matched to a gene: 7. CDR3: CASSFSGTGADTQYF. The CDR3 region has the DNA TGTGCCAGCAGCTTCTCCGGGACAGGGGCAGATACGCAGTATTTT.

The V call is TRBV7-9, the J call TRBJ2-5, with D maybe TRBD2 (7 bases). The V gene's germline CDR1 is SEHNR and CDR2 FQNEAQ (reference sequence). The CDR3 contains 14 residues. Trimming took off 4 bases at V and 4 bases at J, with 13 bases between the two ends. CDR3 in amino acids: CASSSRGGRETQYF. The CDR3 DNA sequence: TGTGCCAGCAGCTCCAGGGGCGGGAGAGAGACCCAGTACTTC.

V is TRBV4-2 and J is TRBJ2-1, with D possibly matching TRBD2 (6 bases). This CDR3 has 13 residues. Looked up from germline, CDR1 is LGHNA and CDR2 is YNFKEQ. The V end lost 4 bases, the J end lost 5 bases, and 9 bases lay between the germline ends. This CDR3 is CASSRDLNNEQFF. The CDR3 coding sequence is TGTGCCAGCAGCCGGGACTTAAACAATGAGCAGTTCTTC.